These 11 T cell receptor beta chains share one sample of origin, sequenced in a study of blood T cell repertoires in COVID-19. Method: immunoSEQ multiplex PCR; TCRdb's copy keeps in-frame clones and lacks some. The data show fewer than 75,000 clones, with approximately 89% seen just once and 6% to 8.5% held by the top ten. Sequenced material: peripheral blood. The receptors were sampled from a man between 60 and 75 years old with active or convalescent COVID-19.

This sequence joins TRBV18 and TRBJ2-7; 8 nucleotides align to TRBD2. The CDR3 is made up of 15 amino acids. V dropped 2 bases and J dropped 2; count of bases not matched to a gene: 5. Germline CDR1 and CDR2: KGHSH and LQKENI. CDR3 bases: TGTGCCAGCTCACCAGATAGCGGGGCGGCCTACGAGCAGTACTTC. Translated, it gives CASSPDSGAAYEQYF.

V usage is TRBV18 and J usage is TRBJ2-1; TRBD1 agrees at 10 bases. This CDR3 contains 15 residues. V was pared by 6 bases and J by 3 bases, with 5 bases of the junction left unmatched. Germline CDR1 KGHSH, CDR2 LQKENI. CDR3 sequence (DNA): TGTGCCAGCTCGCCGACAGGGGGCTTCTACAATGAGCAGTTCTTC. Its translation: CASSPTGGFYNEQFF.

The chain joins TRBV12-5 to TRBJ1-1; 8 bases map to TRBD1. V lost 1 base and J lost 4; bases outside the gene matches: 8. Germline V gives CDR1 LGHNT, CDR2 FRNRAP. The CDR3 loop spans 16 amino acids. Here the CDR3 reads CASGLARTGIGTEAFF. The CDR3 bases are TGTGCTAGTGGTTTGGCTAGGACAGGGATCGGCACTGAAGCTTTCTTT.

This rearrangement joins TRBV4-1 to TRBJ1-3; 7 bases agree with TRBD1. The germline V gene has CDR1 MGHRA and CDR2 YSYEKL. This CDR3 comprises 15 residues. The junction had 3 bases not matched to a gene; V was cut back by 4 bases and J by 0 bases. The CDR3 loop is CASSPTGSSGNTIYF. Written as DNA, the CDR3 is TGCGCCAGCAGCCCGACAGGGAGCTCTGGAAACACCATATATTTT.

This clone was seen just once. The rearrangement joins TRBV7-6 to TRBJ1-4; D perhaps matches TRBD1 (6 bases). Trimming pared 5 bases from V and 6 bases from J, leaving 19 bases between. The germline CDR1 and CDR2 sequences are SGHVS and FNYEAQ. CDR3 length: 16 amino acids. CDR3 sequence reads: CASSGIHKGGDEKLFF. CDR3 sequence (DNA): TGTGCCAGCAGCGGTATACATAAGGGGGGGGATGAAAAACTGTTTTTT.

The gene calls are TRBV7-9 and TRBJ2-7, with 7 positions matching TRBD1. Germline V lookup: CDR1 SEHNR, CDR2 FQNEAQ (reference sequence). V lost 1 base to trimming and J lost 3 bases; unmatched junction nucleotides: 12. The CDR3 spans 17 residues. This CDR3 reads CASSLEPGQLSRYEQYF. CDR3 nucleotides: TGTGCCAGCAGCTTAGAACCGGGACAGCTATCCCGCTACGAGCAGTACTTC. Full variable domain (remainder filled in from reference TRBV7-9 and TRBJ2-7): DTGVSQNPRHKITKRGQNVTFRCDPISEHNRLYWYRQTLGQGPEFLTYFQNEAQLEKSRLLSDRFSAERPKGSFSTLEIQRTEQGDSAMYLCASSLEPGQLSRYEQYFGPGTRLTVT.

The chain links TRBV7-3 to TRBJ1-1; the D is unclear. CDR3 length equals 13 residues. Per the germline V gene, CDR1 is SGHTA and CDR2 is FQGTGA. The V end was cut by 2 bases, the J end by 4 bases, with 8 bases between. The CDR3 region is CASSLYSGTEAFF. The CDR3 region has the DNA TGTGCCAGCAGCTTATACTCAGGCACTGAAGCTTTCTTT.

V gene TRBV5-5 combines with J gene TRBJ2-3; maybe TRBD1 (6 bases). This CDR3 is built from 15 residues. Germline CDR1 and CDR2: SGHKS and YYEKEE (reference sequence). Trimming stripped 4 bases from V and 2 bases from J, with 14 bases between. CDR3 bases: TGTGCCAGCAGCCTAAGGACAGAACCCACAGATACGCAGTATTTT. It yields the protein CASSLRTEPTDTQYF.

V and J are TRBV21-1 and TRBJ2-3; TRBD2, the table's D call, lacks a check against the DNA. TRBV21-1 is described as a pseudogene. The CDR3 consists of 14 residues. The CDR3 region has the DNA TGTGCCAGCAGCAAATGGGTGAGGGAGGGGGCGCAGTATTTT. Amino acid sequence: CASSKWVREGAQYF.

The rearrangement joins TRBV10-2 to TRBJ1-4, with 8 bases that match TRBD1. The CDR3 runs 14 residues. The trim removed 6 bases at V and 8 bases at J, leaving 8 bases unmatched. Germline CDR1 and CDR2: WSHSY and SAAADI. CDR3 sequence reads: CASRAGQGGEKLFF. The CDR3 region has the DNA TGCGCCAGCAGAGCCGGACAGGGCGGCGAAAAACTGTTTTTT.

The rearrangement joins TRBV15 to TRBJ1-1; D unresolved. The CDR3 totals 14 residues. Per germline, CDR1 LNHNV and CDR2 YYDKDF (reference sequence). V dropped 4 bases and J dropped 2 bases, with 11 bases sitting between them. The CDR3 coding sequence is TGTGCCACCAGCACCAGACGGGAAAACACTGAAGCTTTCTTT. It codes for CATSTRRENTEAFF.